The rows below give T cell receptor beta chains drawn from one sample of a study of T cell changes during pregnancy in multiple sclerosis. Measured with immunoSEQ multiplex PCR; TCRdb has only the in-frame clones, and not every one. The sample has some 97,000 clones; approximately 94% are singletons. The sequencing used peripheral blood, collected before pregnancy. All receptors come from a female donor with multiple sclerosis, enrolled in a pregnancy study. Both conserved end residues are part of each CDR3. Each record gives: V gene, clone size, J gene, D gene, CDR3 DNA, CDR3 protein. D genes are given only for firm matches. Rows may omit the clone size; those that give it use once, few, many or a size class.

TRBV25-1	NA	TRBJ2-5	TRBD2	TGTGCCAGCGCCGACCCTCCTCGGGGTAGCGGGAAGGTCGGGACCCAGTACTTC	CASADPPRGSGKVGTQYF
TRBV25-1	NA	TRBJ2-2	TRBD1	TGTGCCAGCAGTACACAGGGGACCGCCGGGGAGCTGTTTTTT	CASSTQGTAGELFF
TRBV19	NA	TRBJ2-1	TRBD1	TGTGCCAGTAGTACCGACAGGGGGCTGAATGAGCAGTTCTTC	CASSTDRGLNEQFF
TRBV6-5	once	TRBJ2-3	NA	TGTGCCAGCAAGAGACTCCCGCCCACAGATACGCAGTATTTT	CASKRLPPTDTQYF
TRBV5-3	NA	TRBJ2-7	TRBD2	TGTGCCAGAAGGCGGCGGGAGCCTTACGAGCAGTACTTC	CARRRREPYEQYF
TRBV5-1	NA	TRBJ2-1	TRBD2	TGCGCCAGCAGCACTATAGCGGGGTCAGGCAATGAGCAGTTCTTC	CASSTIAGSGNEQFF
TRBV15	NA	TRBJ2-1	NA	TGTGCCACCAGCCGAGAGACTTCCTACAATGAGCAGTTCTTC	CATSRETSYNEQFF
TRBV28	NA	TRBJ2-7	NA	TGTGCCAGCAGGATCGGGACACTTCTCTCCTACGAGCAGTACTTC	CASRIGTLLSYEQYF
TRBV10-3	NA	TRBJ2-1	TRBD2	TGTGCCATCACCCCTAGCGGGAGAGGTGAGCAGTTCTTC	CAITPSGRGEQFF
TRBV30	NA	TRBJ1-6	TRBD1	TGTGCCTGGTCCCGGACAGGGGGCAGGAATTCACCCCTCCACTTT	CAWSRTGGRNSPLHF
TRBV27	NA	TRBJ1-2	TRBD1	TGTGCCAGCACCAGTCTGACAGGGGTCTATGGCTACACCTTC	CASTSLTGVYGYTF
TRBV5-4	NA	TRBJ2-3	TRBD2	TGTGCCAGCAGGAACCAGCGGGGAAGCACAGATACGCAGTATTTT	CASRNQRGSTDTQYF
TRBV5-1	NA	TRBJ1-1	NA	TGCGCCAGCACAGGCATGAACACTGAAGCTTTCTTT	CASTGMNTEAFF
TRBV19	NA	TRBJ1-2	NA	TGTGCCAGTACCCGATTGGACGGAGGCTATGGCTACACCTTC	CASTRLDGGYGYTF
TRBV25-1	NA	TRBJ2-7	NA	TGTGCCAGCAGTTCTTTCGGTGGAGACTACGAGCAGTACTTC	CASSSFGGDYEQYF
TRBV5-4	NA	TRBJ2-7	NA	TGTGCCAGCAGCGCTTGGGAGCGCATCTCCTACGAGCAGTACTTC	CASSAWERISYEQYF
TRBV7-2	NA	TRBJ2-4	NA	TGTGCCAGCAGCCGTAACCCAGGTGGAGGGCAGAACATTCAGTACTTC	CASSRNPGGGQNIQYF
TRBV28	few	TRBJ2-7	TRBD1	TGTGCCAGCAGTTACAGGGGGCGGACGGAGCAGTACTTC	CASSYRGRTEQYF
TRBV7-9	NA	TRBJ1-2	TRBD1	TGTGCCAGCAGCTTAGACAGGGGCCCCTATGGCTACACCTTC	CASSLDRGPYGYTF
TRBV4-1	few	TRBJ1-2	NA	TGCGCCAGCAGCCAAGATCGGGGGGCGCGGAGTGGCTACACCTTC	CASSQDRGARSGYTF
TRBV30	once	TRBJ2-3	TRBD2	TGTGCCTGGAACGGCGGGAGAATAAGGGCAGATACGCAGTATTTT	CAWNGGRIRADTQYF
TRBV28	NA	TRBJ1-5	TRBD1	TGTGCCAGTAATGCAGGGGGCAGGGAGCCCCAGCATTTT	CASNAGGREPQHF
TRBV6-5	once	TRBJ2-5	TRBD1	TGTGCCAGCTCATATGACAGGGGTATGGAGACCCAGTACTTC	CASSYDRGMETQYF